Listed below are T cell receptor beta chains from one sample, sequenced in a study of blood T cell repertoires in COVID-19. Profiling relied on immunoSEQ multiplex PCR, and the TCRdb table lists in-frame clones only, not all of them. The sample yields some 50,000 clones, approximately 85% seen once. Material: peripheral blood. The receptors shown here come from a human donor in a cohort sampled during active COVID-19. The CDR3 runs from the conserved cysteine through the conserved F or W. The D gene is left open where the match is weak. Size is stated for part of the rows, as once, few or many counts, or as a class when the clone is expanded.

>TRBJ1-1|TRBV29-1|-|TRBD1
TGCAGCGTTCAGGACAGGCCCTTTGAAGCTTTCTTT
CSVQDRPFEAFF
>TRBJ2-1|TRBV12-3/TRBV12-4|-|-
TGTGCCAGCAGCGGGAGCGGAGGCGATGAGCAGTTCTTC
CASSGSGGDEQFF
>TRBJ2-5|TRBV5-1|-|TRBD1
TGCGCCAGCAGCTTGGTCGTTGCGGACAGGGGCTACCAAGAGACCCAGTACTTC
CASSLVVADRGYQETQYF
>TRBJ2-3|TRBV27|-|TRBD2
TGTGCCAGCAGTATCATAGCGGGAGGGCCAGCCGGGGATACGCAGTATTTT
CASSIIAGGPAGDTQYF
>TRBJ2-3|TRBV30|-|-
TGTGCCTGGAGTGTAACCCTAGAAGTGCAGTATTTT
CAWSVTLEVQYF
>TRBJ2-7|TRBV5-1|few|TRBD1
TGCGCCAGCAGTGTTAGGACAGGGGGCGACGAGCAGTACTTC
CASSVRTGGDEQYF
>TRBJ2-1|TRBV15|once|TRBD1
TGTGCCACCAGCAGAAGACCGGGACAGACTTACAATGAGCAGTTCTTC
CATSRRPGQTYNEQFF
>TRBJ1-4|TRBV2|-|-
TGTGCCAGCAGTGAGGGAGGAGGAAATGAAAAACTGTTTTTT
CASSEGGGNEKLFF
>TRBJ2-7|TRBV5-6|-|TRBD1
TGTGCCAGCAGCTTCGGGGACAGGTACGAGCAGTACTTC
CASSFGDRYEQYF
>TRBJ1-5|TRBV23-1|-|-
TGCGCCAGCAGTCAATCTCCTGGGCGCGATCAGCCCCAGCATTTT
CASSQSPGRDQPQHF
>TRBJ2-7|TRBV5-4|-|TRBD2
TGTGCCAGCAGCTTATCGTCGGGAGGGTCCTACGAGCAGTACTTC
CASSLSSGGSYEQYF
>TRBJ2-7|TRBV2|once|-
TGTGCCAGCAGTCGCATCGGGGGGCCTATCCGCTACGAGCAGTACTTC
CASSRIGGPIRYEQYF
>TRBJ1-2|TRBV19|once|TRBD1
TGTGCCTCGAAGGACAGGTCGGATGGCTACACCTTC
CASKDRSDGYTF
>TRBJ2-3|TRBV29-1|-|TRBD2
TGCAGCCTAGGACTAGCGGGAGCGGATACGCAGTATTTT
CSLGLAGADTQYF
>TRBJ2-4|TRBV19|-|TRBD1
TGTGCCAGTAGTCTACGAGACAGGGGACACATTCAGTACTTC
CASSLRDRGHIQYF
>TRBJ2-7|TRBV4-1|-|-
TGCGCCAGCAGCCTGACCGGGACAAGCTCCTACGAGCAGTACTTC
CASSLTGTSSYEQYF
>TRBJ1-1|TRBV19|-|-
TGTGCCAGTAGTATCCGGAGCCAGAACACTGAAGCTTTCTTT
CASSIRSQNTEAFF
>TRBJ2-3|TRBV29-1|-|TRBD2
TGCAGCACAAGCGGGGGGGCCTGGACAGATACGCAGTATTTT
CSTSGGAWTDTQYF
>TRBJ1-2|TRBV11-2|-|-
TGTGCCAGCAGCTTCACGGGGGGGAACTATGGCTACACCTTC
CASSFTGGNYGYTF
>TRBJ2-5|TRBV7-2|once|-
TGTGCCAGCAGCGACAAGGGGTCTGGCGAGACCCAGTACTTC
CASSDKGSGETQYF
>TRBJ1-4|TRBV5-1|-|TRBD1
TGCGCCAGCAGCTCATCAGGGGGTGGTAATAACGAAAAACTGTTTTTT
CASSSSGGGNNEKLFF
>TRBJ2-7|TRBV6-2/TRBV6-3|-|TRBD2
TGTGCCAGCAGTTACAGGGGCGAGACTAGCGGGGTCTACGAGCAGTACTTC
CASSYRGETSGVYEQYF
>TRBJ1-1|TRBV19|-|TRBD1
TGTGCCAGTAGCAAGGACAGGGGGAACACTGAAGCTTTCTTT
CASSKDRGNTEAFF
>TRBJ2-5|TRBV3-1/TRBV3-2|-|TRBD2
TGTGCCAGCAGCCAATCTAGCGGCCATCTGGGCACCTTCCCCGAGACCCAGTACTTC
CASSQSSGHLGTFPETQYF
>TRBJ1-2|TRBV14|few|TRBD1
TGTGCCAGCAAGGGGACAGGGGTGAACTATGGCTACACCTTC
CASKGTGVNYGYTF
>TRBJ2-1|TRBV7-2|-|TRBD2
TGTGCCAGCAGCTTAATGGGCGGGAGCTCCTACAATGAGCAGTTCTTC
CASSLMGGSSYNEQFF
>TRBJ1-5|TRBV5-1|-|TRBD1
TGCGCCAGCAGCGGCGACAGGGGGCAGCCCCAGCATTTT
CASSGDRGQPQHF
>TRBJ2-3|TRBV6-5|-|-
TGTGCCAGCAGTTACGACGGAGAATCCACAGATACGCAGTATTTT
CASSYDGESTDTQYF
>TRBJ2-1|TRBV20-1|-|TRBD2
TGCAGTGCTAGTGGGTTCCTAGCGGGGGGCTTGAATGAGCAGTTCTTC
CSASGFLAGGLNEQFF
>TRBJ1-1|TRBV15|few|-
TGTGCCACCAGCAGAGATCCAGGCACTGAAGCTTTCTTT
CATSRDPGTEAFF
>TRBJ2-3|TRBV6-5|-|-
TGTGCCAGCAGTTTCGCCGGGGTTACAGATACGCAGTATTTT
CASSFAGVTDTQYF
>TRBJ2-7|TRBV5-1|few|-
TGCGCCAGCAGCTGGGACACCTCCTACGAGCAGTACTTC
CASSWDTSYEQYF
>TRBJ1-1|TRBV11-2|-|-
TGTGCCAGCAGCTTAGAAACCCTCAACAGGGATTGGACTGAAGCTTTCTTT
CASSLETLNRDWTEAFF
>TRBJ1-2|TRBV2|-|TRBD1
TGTGCCAGCAGTGACGCCGGGACAGGGGGCTATGGCTACACCTTC
CASSDAGTGGYGYTF
>TRBJ2-5|TRBV11-2|-|TRBD2
TGTGCCAGCAGCCGGGACGGGGGGAAACAAGAGACCCAGTACTTC
CASSRDGGKQETQYF
>TRBJ2-1|TRBV3-1/TRBV3-2|-|TRBD1
TGTGCCAGCAGCCCATACAGGGGATCTAACAATGAGCAGTTCTTC
CASSPYRGSNNEQFF
>TRBJ1-2|TRBV29-1|-|TRBD1
TGCAGCGTTGTGGCGGGACAGGCAAACTATGGCTACACCTTC
CSVVAGQANYGYTF
>TRBJ2-1|TRBV4-1|-|TRBD2
TGCGCCAGCAGCCAAGAGCCTAGCGGGGGGGCGGGGGAGCAGTTCTTC
CASSQEPSGGAGEQFF
>TRBJ1-2|TRBV18|-|-
TGTGCCAGCTCACCACAGGAGGGGAACTATGGCTACACCTTC
CASSPQEGNYGYTF
>TRBJ2-7|TRBV27|-|-
TGTGCCAGCAGTTATCTAGCGTCGTACGAGCAGTACTTC
CASSYLASYEQYF
>TRBJ2-2|TRBV19|-|-
TGTGCCAGTAGTCAGGGGAGAGACGGGGAGCTGTTTTTT
CASSQGRDGELFF
>TRBJ2-5|TRBV21-1|-|-
TGTGCCACTGACAGGGGGACAGAGACCCAGTACTTC
CATDRGTETQYF
>TRBJ1-3|TRBV6-5|few|-
TGTGCCAGCACTAGTCCCAACCGGAGAAACACCATATATTTT
CASTSPNRRNTIYF
>TRBJ2-7|TRBV7-9|-|TRBD2
TGTGCCAGCAGCTCTAGCGGGGGGGCTTGGGAGCAGTACTTC
CASSSSGGAWEQYF
>TRBJ1-6|TRBV19|few|TRBD1
TGTGCCAGTAGTGGCGGGACAGGGCGATTGAGTTCCAGTTCACCCCTCCACTTT
CASSGGTGRLSSSSPLHF
>TRBJ1-1|TRBV19|-|TRBD1
TGTGCCAGTAGTGCGGACAGGGGGACTGAAGCTTTCTTT
CASSADRGTEAFF
>TRBJ2-2|TRBV5-6|-|-
TGTGCCAGCAGCTCGGGGGGCCCCGGGGAGCTGTTTTTT
CASSSGGPGELFF
>TRBJ2-2|TRBV4-2|-|-
TGTGCCAGCAGCCAGCCACACTGGGCTAGCGTGAACACCGGGGAGCTGTTTTTT
CASSQPHWASVNTGELFF
>TRBJ2-7|TRBV12-3/TRBV12-4|-|-
TGTGCCAGCAGTTTACAGGGGTTCGAGCAGTACTTC
CASSLQGFEQYF
>TRBJ1-3|TRBV11-2|-|TRBD1
TGTGCCAGCAGCTTAAGAGCACCGGGACAGAGCTCTGGAAACACCATATATTTT
CASSLRAPGQSSGNTIYF
>TRBJ2-7|TRBV5-1|-|TRBD1
TGCGCCAGCAGCTTAGGACAGGGCTCCTACGAGCAGTACTTC
CASSLGQGSYEQYF
>TRBJ1-1|TRBV7-2|once|TRBD1
TGTGCCAGCAGACAAGGACAGGGGTCAAACACTGAAGCTTTCTTT
CASRQGQGSNTEAFF
>TRBJ2-5|TRBV2|-|-
TGTGCCAGCAGTGGGATTAAGCGAGAGACCCAGTACTTC
CASSGIKRETQYF
>TRBJ2-7|TRBV7-2|-|TRBD2
TGTGCCAGCAGCTTAGGACTAGCGGGGGGGGCCTACGAGCAGTACTTC
CASSLGLAGGAYEQYF
>TRBJ2-7|TRBV5-1|-|TRBD1
TGCGCCAGCAGCTTCTGGGACAGAACGAGCTACGAGCAGTACTTC
CASSFWDRTSYEQYF